This T cell receptor beta chain emerged from a study of radiation and T cells in renal cell carcinoma. Study-wide background: Nephrectomy followed 15 Gy stereotactic body radiation by 4 weeks. Study results and caveats: Without pretreatment biopsies, baseline tumor clonotype presence was undetermined. Top tumor clonotypes rose in blood 2 weeks post-radiation, then contracted.

Remarks on this clone: The antigen is unknown.

Trimming took off 5 bases at V and 4 bases at J, with 11 bases between the two ends. Germline V gives CDR1 SGHAT, CDR2 FQNNGV. This CDR3 is 13 amino acids long. Assay: immunoSEQ multiplex PCR; the TCRdb copy retains only in-frame clones and omits some. The sample includes about 130,000 clones, roughly four fifths of them seen just once. Time point specified: blood 2 weeks post-SBRT. Documented treatment: 15 Gy SBRT to primary tumor, nephrectomy 4 weeks later. After SBRT, blood was collected at 2 and 4 weeks, plus baseline. The V gene is TRBV11-2, the J gene TRBJ1-2; perhaps TRBD1 as D (5 bases). Sequences were derived from blood, sampled from a patient whose treatment included radiotherapy and nephrectomy. This TCR came from a man aged 50 to 59 with renal cell carcinoma. In nucleotides, the CDR3 is TGTGCCAGCAGCGTGCGGGACCTCTATGGCTACACCTTC. Translating it yields CASSVRDLYGYTF.